These 24 T cell receptor beta chains share one sample of origin, sequenced in a study of T cell repertoires in cytomegalovirus infection. TCRdb passed the reads through MiXCR, listing each CDR3 protein once. The table shows some 68,000 distinct CDR3 sequences, with 20% to 25% occurring only once. These receptors' antigens are unknown. The material sequenced was PBMCs, sequenced either directly or after in vitro stimulation (not recorded which). The receptors derive from a human donor in good health (CMV status not recorded). Some clones in this sample may be carry-over from other donors' samples.

This chain links TRBV20-1 with TRBJ2-7, with TRBD2 matching 13 bases. Germline V gene data show CDR1 as DFQATT and CDR2 as SNEGSKA (reference sequence). The CDR3 loop spans 13 amino acids. V was pared by 6 bases and J by 6 bases, with 5 bases of the junction left unmatched. The CDR3 region has the DNA TGCAGTGCCAGGGGACTAGCGGGAACCGAGCAGTACTTC. This sequence encodes CSARGLAGTEQYF.

The rearrangement links TRBV18 to TRBJ2-1, with 10 bases that match TRBD2. Per the germline V gene, CDR1 is KGHSH and CDR2 is LQKENI. V dropped 10 bases and J dropped 4; count of bases not matched to a gene: 4. The CDR3 covers 13 residues. CDR3 sequence reads: CATGLAEYNEQFF. CDR3 DNA: TGTGCCACCGGACTAGCGGAGTACAATGAGCAGTTCTTC.

This clonotype was counted a few times. The rearrangement joins TRBV7-2 to TRBJ2-1; no definite D call. The CDR3 spans 17 residues. Trimming stripped 5 bases from V and 0 bases from J, with 17 bases between. The germline V gene encodes CDR1 SGHTA and CDR2 FQGNSA. DNA of the CDR3: TGTGCCAGCAGCCTAGGGCGGCGGCGCTACTCCTACAATGAGCAGTTCTTC. Translated, it gives CASSLGRRRYSYNEQFF.

The rearrangement uses TRBV7-4 and TRBJ1-2; D is undetermined. The CDR3 length is 11 residues. The germline V gene has CDR1 SGHVT and CDR2 SQSDAQ. Trimming stripped 2 bases from V and 7 bases from J, with 5 bases between. The CDR3 DNA sequence: TGTGCCAGCAGCTTATTGGGTGGCTACACCTTC. Its protein product is CASSLLGGYTF.

This clonotype was recorded at least ten times. The V and J genes are TRBV7-2 and TRBJ1-5; D is ambiguous. The CDR3 consists of 15 residues. CDR1 is SGHTA, CDR2 FQGNSA, per germline. Trimming took 6 bases from V and 9 from J, leaving 21 bases between them. The CDR3 spells CASSPAPSGSLPQHF. The CDR3 DNA follows: TGTGCCAGCAGTCCTGCACCTAGTGGCTCATTGCCCCAGCATTTT.

This clonotype was recorded a few times. V gene TRBV6-1 combines with J gene TRBJ2-2, with 8 bases aligning to TRBD2. Germline CDR1 MNHNS, CDR2 SASEGT. The CDR3 sequence is 16 residues long. V gave up 3 bases and J gave up 6 bases; unmatched junction bases: 9. CDR3 loop: CASSDIAGSGPGELFF. The CDR3 DNA sequence: TGTGCCAGCAGTGATATAGCGGGATCGGGCCCCGGGGAGCTGTTTTTT.

V usage is TRBV2 and J usage is TRBJ2-1; 7 bases are shared with TRBD1. Germline V lookup: CDR1 SNHLY, CDR2 FYNNEI. Trimming cost V 7 bases and J 7 bases; bases outside gene matches: 13. This CDR3 contains 15 residues. CDR3 in amino acids: CASTGQRYKWNEQFF. CDR3 nucleotides: TGTGCCAGCACGGGACAGAGATACAAATGGAATGAGCAGTTCTTC.

The rearrangement joins TRBV10-3 to TRBJ1-2, with D possibly being TRBD1 (5 bases). Looked up from germline, CDR1 is ENHRY and CDR2 is SYGVKD. V lost 3 bases to trimming and J lost 6 bases, with 11 bases between them. CDR3 size: 13 residues. The chain's CDR3 is CAISDNGANGYTF. CDR3 bases: TGTGCCATCAGTGACAACGGGGCGAATGGCTACACCTTC.

This clonotype came up a few times. The chain has TRBV19 and TRBJ2-1, with 7 nucleotides matching TRBD2. The CDR3 runs 16 residues. Germline CDR1 and CDR2: LNHDA and SQIVND (reference sequence). Germline trimming cut 3 bases from V and 3 bases from J; bases unmatched to any gene: 8. CDR3 DNA: TGTGCCAGTAGTATTCTGGCGGGAGTGTTCTACAATGAGCAGTTCTTC. Translation: CASSILAGVFYNEQFF.

This clonotype came up once. V usage is TRBV15 and J usage is TRBJ1-5; D is perhaps TRBD1 (5 bases). Germline values: CDR1 LNHNV, CDR2 YYDKDF (reference sequence). Deletions cut 1 base from V and 4 bases from J, with 8 bases between. This CDR3 comprises 14 residues. This CDR3 reads CATSRGGENQPQHF. The CDR3, as DNA: TGTGCCACCAGCAGAGGAGGGGAGAATCAGCCCCAGCATTTT.

The chain links TRBV15 to TRBJ1-2, with D tentatively TRBD1 (5 bases). CDR1 LNHNV and CDR2 YYDKDF come from the germline V gene (reference sequence). This CDR3 region has 17 residues. With 0 bases removed from V and 1 base from J, the gap between germline ends came to 15 bases. The CDR3 protein is CATSRDGLQGINYGYTF. The DNA for the CDR3 is TGTGCCACCAGCAGAGACGGTTTGCAGGGCATTAACTATGGCTACACCTTC.

The rearrangement uses TRBV20-1 and TRBJ2-5, with D hard to call. The germline V and J ends were trimmed by 3 bases and 6 bases, with 14 bases remaining between them. Per the germline V gene, CDR1 is DFQATT and CDR2 is SNEGSKA (reference sequence). The CDR3 is 13 residues long. This CDR3 reads CSASFETGQTQYF. For the CDR3, the DNA is TGCAGTGCTAGTTTCGAGACCGGGCAGACCCAGTACTTC.

This clonotype was observed many times. V and J are TRBV7-2 and TRBJ2-2; D not certain. Germline assignment: CDR1 SGHTA and CDR2 FQGNSA. Deletions cut 3 bases from V and 7 bases from J, with 9 bases between. This CDR3 comprises 13 residues. CDR3 protein: CASSLDRLGELFF. The CDR3 DNA reads as TGTGCCAGCAGCTTGGACCGTCTCGGGGAGCTGTTTTTT.

The table lists this clonotype with a few counts. V and J are TRBV28 and TRBJ2-1, with 9 bases lining up with TRBD1. The CDR3 runs to 15 residues. Germline V CDR1 and CDR2: MDHEN, SYDVKM. Trimming cost V 6 bases and J 9 bases; bases outside gene matches: 12. CDR3 nucleotide sequence: TGTGCCAGCAGCCCCCCAGGACAGGGGTTCAGTGAGCAGTTCTTC. This encodes CASSPPGQGFSEQFF. The complete variable domain, with remaining parts taken from reference TRBV28 and TRBJ2-1, reads DVKVTQSSRYLVKRTGEKVFLECVQDMDHENMFWYRQDPGLGLRLIYFSYDVKMKEKGDIPEGYSVSREKKERFSLILESASTNQTSMYLCASSPPGQGFSEQFFGPGTRLTVL.

J is TRBJ2-7 and V is TRBV4-1, with TRBD1 identical over 8 bases. The ends lost 3 bases at V and 2 bases at J; junction bases unmatched: 9. CDR3 length equals 16 residues. The germline V gene has CDR1 MGHRA and CDR2 YSYEKL. As DNA, the CDR3 is TGCGCCAGCAGCCAGGCCTCGGACAGGGTAACCTACGAGCAGTACTTC. This encodes CASSQASDRVTYEQYF.

CDR3 amino acids: CASSFSRDSYEQYF. As DNA, the CDR3 is TGTGCCAGCAGCTTCTCCCGGGACTCCTACGAGCAGTACTTC. The chain employs TRBV7-8 and TRBJ2-7, with D possibly TRBD2 on 5 matching bases. V lost 3 bases and J lost 0, with 9 bases in between. This CDR3 spans 14 amino acids. Germline loops: CDR1 SGHVS, CDR2 FQNEAQ.

Only a few counts were recorded for this clonotype. The chain recombines TRBV4-3 with TRBJ2-3; 10 nucleotides agree with TRBD2. The length of the CDR3 is 20 residues. CDR1 and CDR2 (germline): LGHNA, YSLEER. The ends lost 0 bases at V and 0 bases at J; junction bases unmatched: 12. The CDR3 DNA sequence: TGCGCCAGCAGCCAAGATTATGGGTTTACTAGCGGGGTCAGCACAGATACGCAGTATTTT. It is translated as CASSQDYGFTSGVSTDTQYF.

The chain carries TRBV12-3 or TRBV12-4 and TRBJ2-2; D unresolved. V was clipped by 1 base and J by 4 bases, with 19 bases between them. This CDR3 contains 18 residues. Here the CDR3 DNA reads TGTGCCAGCAGTTTAGATTCTTGGGTGGCTACTACCACCGGGGAGCTGTTTTTT. Its protein product is CASSLDSWVATTTGELFF.

V usage is TRBV5-6 and J usage is TRBJ2-1, with TRBD2 identical over 8 bases. V lost 4 bases, J lost 7 bases, and 10 bases stayed unmatched. Per the germline V gene, CDR1 is SGHDT and CDR2 is YYEEEE. The CDR3 length is 15 residues. The CDR3 protein is CASSTPGLGVNEQFF. The CDR3 DNA sequence: TGTGCCAGCAGCACGCCGGGACTAGGCGTTAATGAGCAGTTCTTC.

A word on this clonotype: The junction differs from germline at one of its ends, possibly a read error. The chain combines TRBV5-1 with TRBJ2-5; 9 bases map to TRBD1. The germline CDR1 and CDR2 sequences are SGHRS and YFSETQ. This CDR3 has 15 amino acids. CDR3 protein: CTSSLRDRAQETQYF. The CDR3 region has the DNA TGCACCAGCAGCTTGCGGGACAGGGCCCAAGAGACCCAGTACTTC.

This clonotype was picked up many times. The chain carries TRBV12-3 or TRBV12-4 and TRBJ2-3; tentatively, D is TRBD2 (5 bases). The V end lost 3 bases, the J end lost 4 bases, and 5 bases lay between the germline ends. The CDR3 totals 12 residues. CDR3 sequence reads: CASSLGADTQYF. DNA of the CDR3: TGTGCCAGCAGTTTGGGAGCAGATACGCAGTATTTT.

This sequence joins TRBV7-2 and TRBJ2-3, with unresolved D. Germline V CDR1 and CDR2: SGHTA, FQGNSA. This CDR3 contains 15 residues. V shed 1 base and J shed 3 bases, with 11 bases lying between them. The CDR3 loop is CASSLGSRSTDTQYF. The CDR3 DNA reads TGTGCCAGCAGCTTAGGTTCCCGGTCGACAGATACGCAGTATTTT.

The chain has TRBV7-8 and TRBJ1-6, with 9 bases aligning to TRBD1. V shed 5 bases, J shed 7 bases, and the junction held 6 bases outside the gene matches. The CDR3 is made up of 15 amino acids. Germline CDR1 is SGHVS and CDR2 is FQNEAQ. CDR3 sequence reads: CASSRVGTGNSPLHF. CDR3 coding DNA: TGTGCCAGCAGCCGGGTGGGGACAGGGAATTCACCCCTCCACTTT.

This clonotype was counted ten times or more. J is TRBJ1-2 and V is TRBV28, with TRBD1 identical over 7 bases. Germline CDR1 reads MDHEN; CDR2 reads SYDVKM. This CDR3 has 14 amino acids. V was clipped by 5 bases and J by 0 bases; unmatched bases: 3. This chain's CDR3 is CASSLGQANYGYTF. The CDR3, as DNA: TGTGCCAGCAGTCTCGGACAGGCTAACTATGGCTACACCTTC.